These 25 T cell receptor beta chains came from one sample sequenced in a study of blood T cell repertoires in COVID-19. Repertoires were generated with immunoSEQ multiplex PCR, while TCRdb's copy carries only in-frame clones and drops some. In the table there are approximately 150,000 clones, 70% to 90% of which are singletons. Source material: peripheral blood. The receptors shown here come from a man aged 65 to 85 with active COVID-19.

There are a few counts of this clone. Written as DNA, the CDR3 is TGCGCCAGCAGCTTGTTTCTAGCGGGAGGGCCTGACCCCTACAATGAGCAGTTCTTC. Translating it yields CASSLFLAGGPDPYNEQFF. The chain joins TRBV5-1 to TRBJ2-1; TRBD2 matches at 12 bases. After removal of 1 base from V and 2 bases from J, the junction contained 10 bases not matched to a gene. Germline V lookup: CDR1 SGHRS, CDR2 YFSETQ. This CDR3 is 19 amino acids long.

The rearrangement links TRBV3-1 (or the pseudogene TRBV3-2) to TRBJ2-5, with D possibly being TRBD2 (7 bases). V lost 0 bases to trimming and J lost 6 bases, with 14 bases between them. Looked up from germline, CDR1 is LGHDT and CDR2 is YNNKEL (reference sequence). The CDR3 length is 15 residues. This CDR3 is CASSQEDRGAKTQYF. Here the CDR3 DNA reads TGTGCCAGCAGCCAAGAGGATCGGGGGGCGAAGACCCAGTACTTC.

The chain is built from TRBV4-3 and TRBJ2-2; 10 nucleotides line up with TRBD1. Germline V gives CDR1 LGHNA, CDR2 YSLEER. V lost 4 bases and J lost 5; bases outside the gene matches: 7. This CDR3 has 16 residues. The CDR3 DNA reads as TGCGCCAGCAGCCGCGGACAGGGGGTGGGGACCGGGGAGCTGTTTTTT. It codes for CASSRGQGVGTGELFF.

The sample holds a few counts of this clone. V gene TRBV6-1 combines with J gene TRBJ2-3; 10 positions match TRBD2. With V trimmed by 4 bases and J by 1 base, 5 bases remained unmatched. The CDR3 runs to 16 residues. Germline CDR1 is MNHNS and CDR2 is SASEGT. The CDR3 DNA follows: TGTGCCAGCAGTGTACCTAGCGGGAGTGGCACAGATACGCAGTATTTT. Its translation: CASSVPSGSGTDTQYF.

V and J are TRBV7-9 and TRBJ2-7; 10 nucleotides agree with TRBD2. This CDR3 contains 15 residues. Germline V gives CDR1 SEHNR, CDR2 FQNEAQ (reference sequence). The ends lost 4 bases at V and 2 bases at J; junction bases unmatched: 5. The CDR3 reads CASSSPSGSPYEQYF. The DNA for the CDR3 is TGTGCCAGCAGCTCACCTAGCGGGAGTCCCTACGAGCAGTACTTC.

The CDR3 DNA reads as TGTGCCAGCAGCTCGGGACTAGCGGGGAGAGTCGATGAGCAGTTCTTC. Protein product: CASSSGLAGRVDEQFF. The rearrangement uses TRBV7-9 and TRBJ2-1; 13 nucleotides line up with TRBD2. The CDR3 contains 16 residues. Losses at the gene ends were 4 bases for V and 8 bases for J; bases not matched to a gene: 8. The germline gives CDR1 SEHNR, CDR2 FQNEAQ (reference sequence). Full variable domain (remainder filled in from reference TRBV7-9 and TRBJ2-1): DTGVSQNPRHKITKRGQNVTFRCDPISEHNRLYWYRQTLGQGPEFLTYFQNEAQLEKSRLLSDRFSAERPKGSFSTLEIQRTEQGDSAMYLCASSSGLAGRVDEQFFGPGTRLTVL.

CDR3 residues: CASISREGSETQYF. DNA of the CDR3: TGTGCCAGCATCTCGAGGGAGGGAAGCGAGACCCAGTACTTC. The genes are TRBV2 and TRBJ2-5; 7 bases match TRBD2. Per the germline V gene, CDR1 is SNHLY and CDR2 is FYNNEI. V lost 7 bases to trimming and J lost 5 bases; unmatched junction nucleotides: 10. The CDR3 consists of 14 residues.

The V gene is TRBV30, the J gene TRBJ2-1; 7 bases line up with TRBD2. This CDR3 contains 15 residues. The V gene end was trimmed by 8 bases and the J gene end by 4 bases; junction bases not matched to a gene: 14. The germline V gene encodes CDR1 GTSNPN and CDR2 SVGIG (reference sequence). CDR3 sequence: CAMSGGEGRYNEQFF. The CDR3 nucleotides are TGTGCCATGTCGGGCGGGGAGGGGAGGTACAATGAGCAGTTCTTC.

This rearrangement joins TRBV7-9 to TRBJ2-1; D is unresolved. Germline V gene lookup returns CDR1 SEHNR and CDR2 FQNEAQ (reference sequence). The CDR3 loop spans 12 amino acids. V dropped 5 bases and J dropped 9 bases, with 11 bases sitting between them. CDR3 amino acids: CASSPSLFEQFF. As DNA, the CDR3 is TGTGCCAGCAGCCCGAGCCTATTTGAGCAGTTCTTC.

J is TRBJ2-4 and V is TRBV5-4; 13 bases line up with TRBD2. The CDR3 spans 15 residues. The V segment lost 0 bases and the J segment 8 bases; nucleotides outside the gene matches: 2. Germline CDR1 is SGHNT and CDR2 is YYREEE (reference sequence). CDR3 in amino acids: CASSLAGTSGDIQYF. CDR3 sequence (DNA): TGTGCCAGCAGCTTGGCTGGGACTAGCGGGGACATTCAGTACTTC.

V gene TRBV28 combines with J gene TRBJ1-3, with 8 bases matching TRBD1. The CDR3 runs 16 residues. J gave up 4 bases and V 7 bases, and 12 bases lay outside the gene matches. The germline gives CDR1 MDHEN, CDR2 SYDVKM. This CDR3 is CASNTPGTGKGNTIYF. CDR3 DNA: TGTGCCAGCAACACTCCCGGGACAGGAAAGGGAAACACCATATATTTT.

This chain joins TRBV7-2 and TRBJ2-7; 10 bases are a match to TRBD2. The V gene end was trimmed by 5 bases and the J gene end by 4 bases; junction bases not matched to a gene: 8. CDR1 and CDR2 (germline): SGHTA, FQGNSA. The CDR3 consists of 15 residues. The CDR3 DNA reads as TGTGCCAGCAGCCCAGGGGGACTAGCGAATTACGAGCAGTACTTC. Its translation: CASSPGGLANYEQYF.

CDR3 residues: CASSPAGYGYTF. The CDR3 coding sequence is TGTGCCAGCAGCCCGGCGGGCTATGGCTACACCTTC. The gene calls are TRBV5-4 and TRBJ1-2; D unclear. Germline V CDR1 and CDR2: SGHNT, YYREEE (reference sequence). Between the trimmed V and J ends, which lost 4 bases and 4 bases, there was a span of 8 bases. The CDR3 extends over 12 amino acids.

This chain uses TRBV19 with TRBJ2-1; TRBD2 matches 8 bases. The CDR3 extends over 16 amino acids. The V and J ends lost 7 bases and 4 bases, in that order; junction bases with no gene match: 12. Germline values: CDR1 LNHDA, CDR2 SQIVND (reference sequence). Written as DNA, the CDR3 is TGTGCCAGTACGTTCATCGCGGGAGGAGGGTACAATGAGCAGTTCTTC. Translated: CASTFIAGGGYNEQFF.

This clone was seen just once. The chain employs TRBV24-1 and TRBJ2-7, with 11 bases lining up with TRBD2. The CDR3 is 19 residues long. J gave up 0 bases and V 2 bases, and 11 bases lay outside the gene matches. Germline V lookup: CDR1 KGHDR, CDR2 SFDVKD. This CDR3 reads CATSDSPPGLAASSYEQYF. The CDR3 DNA reads as TGTGCCACCAGTGATTCCCCTCCGGGACTAGCGGCCTCCTCCTACGAGCAGTACTTC.

V usage is TRBV7-9 and J usage is TRBJ2-1; 7 bases are a match to TRBD1. CDR1 and CDR2 (germline): SEHNR, FQNEAQ (reference sequence). This CDR3 has 13 residues. J gave up 6 bases and V 5 bases, and 4 bases lay outside the gene matches. The CDR3 protein is CASSGDSRNEQFF. For the CDR3, the DNA is TGTGCCAGCAGCGGGGACAGCCGCAATGAGCAGTTCTTC.

This clone appeared a single time. The V call is TRBV6-5, the J call TRBJ1-6, with 7 bases aligning to TRBD1. Trimming at V came to 5 bases and at J to 6 bases, leaving 4 bases not matched to a gene. CDR3 size: 14 residues. Germline values: CDR1 MNHEY, CDR2 SVGAGI. This CDR3 is CASSLDRINSPLHF. CDR3 DNA: TGTGCCAGCAGTCTGGACAGGATTAATTCACCCCTCCACTTT.

The chain combines TRBV16 with TRBJ1-1; no firm D call. The V end lost 5 bases, the J end lost 0 bases, and 13 bases lay between the germline ends. The CDR3 is made up of 15 amino acids. Germline CDR1 and CDR2: KGHSY and FQNENV. Written as DNA, the CDR3 is TGTGCCAGCAGCGTTACGACGGGAATGAACACTGAAGCTTTCTTT. Protein sequence: CASSVTTGMNTEAFF. The variable domain in full, with the rest retrieved from reference TRBV16 and TRBJ1-1, is GEEVAQTPKHLVRGEGQKAKLYCAPIKGHSYVFWYQQVLKNEFKFLISFQNENVFDETGMPKERFSAKCLPNSPCSLEIQATKLEDSAVYFCASSVTTGMNTEAFFGQGTRLTVV.

V gene TRBV7-8 combines with J gene TRBJ1-4; a weak D match, TRBD1 (5 bases). Germline CDR1 and CDR2: SGHVS and FQNEAQ. V dropped 5 bases and J dropped 0 bases, with 13 bases sitting between them. The CDR3 runs to 16 residues. CDR3 loop: CASSEEGATTNEKLFF. In DNA form, the CDR3 reads TGTGCCAGCAGCGAGGAAGGGGCAACAACTAATGAAAAACTGTTTTTT.

This chain links TRBV6-6 with TRBJ1-2; TRBD1 agrees at 7 bases. Germline V gives CDR1 MNHNY, CDR2 SVGAGI (reference sequence). J gave up 6 bases and V 8 bases, and 12 bases lay outside the gene matches. The CDR3 spans 14 residues. This chain's CDR3 is CASYAGGSANGYTF. The CDR3 nucleotides read TGTGCCAGCTACGCAGGGGGGAGTGCCAATGGCTACACCTTC.

This clone was seen a handful of times. The J gene is TRBJ2-7, the V gene TRBV11-2; 9 positions agree with TRBD2. CDR1 is SGHAT, CDR2 FQNNGV, per germline. The CDR3 contains 14 residues. The J segment lost 4 bases and the V segment lost 5 bases, leaving 6 bases of the junction unmatched. CDR3 bases: TGTGCCAGCAGCCCGACTAGCGGACCATACGAGCAGTACTTC. Amino acids: CASSPTSGPYEQYF. Filled out from reference TRBV11-2 and TRBJ2-7, the complete variable domain reads EAGVAQSPRYKIIEKRQSVAFWCNPISGHATLYWYQQILGQGPKLLIQFQNNGVVDDSQLPKDRFSAERLKGVDSTLKIQPAKLEDSAVYLCASSPTSGPYEQYFGPGTRLTVT.

V and J are TRBV7-2 and TRBJ1-4; 7 bases are a match to TRBD1. Germline V gives CDR1 SGHTA, CDR2 FQGNSA. The CDR3 spans 12 residues. V was pared by 11 bases and J by 4 bases, with 4 bases of the junction left unmatched. The CDR3 nucleotides are TGTGCCTCGGGACAGAGTAATGAAAAACTGTTTTTT. It codes for CASGQSNEKLFF.

This chain links TRBV4-1 with TRBJ2-3; no definite D call. The V end was cut by 0 bases, the J end by 10 bases, with 14 bases between. The CDR3 has 14 amino acids. The V gene's germline CDR1 is MGHRA and CDR2 YSYEKL. Here the CDR3 reads CASSQDPLDRAQYF. The CDR3 DNA reads TGCGCCAGCAGCCAAGATCCCCTTGATCGGGCGCAGTATTTT.

V usage is TRBV24-1 and J usage is TRBJ2-1; TRBD2 matches at 8 bases. This CDR3 is 15 amino acids long. J lost 9 bases, V lost 1 base, and 7 bases had no gene match. Germline values: CDR1 KGHDR, CDR2 SFDVKD. The CDR3 loop is CATSDLDGREGEQFF. In DNA, the CDR3 is TGTGCCACCAGTGATTTAGACGGGAGGGAGGGTGAGCAGTTCTTC.

The chain joins TRBV27 to TRBJ2-1; TRBD2 matches at 7 bases. Unmatched junction bases numbered 14, after V lost 2 bases and J lost 10 bases. Per the germline V gene, CDR1 is MNHEY and CDR2 is SMNVEV (reference sequence). The CDR3 has 16 residues. CDR3: CASSLAGAGEAWEQFF. CDR3 bases: TGTGCCAGCAGTTTAGCTGGTGCGGGAGAGGCGTGGGAGCAGTTCTTC.